These 13 T cell receptor beta chains came from one sample sequenced in a study of blood T cell repertoires in COVID-19. Sequencing was performed with immunoSEQ multiplex PCR; in TCRdb, only in-frame clones are kept and a portion is missing. The sample records roughly 330,000 clones, more than 75% being singletons. Sequencing used peripheral blood. These receptors were taken from a woman in her forties or fifties with active or convalescent COVID-19.

V and J are TRBV3-1 (or the pseudogene TRBV3-2) and TRBJ2-1; a weak D match, TRBD2 (7 bases). The germline V gene has CDR1 LGHDT and CDR2 YNNKEL (reference sequence). V was pared by 5 bases and J by 6 bases, with 17 bases between. The CDR3 covers 15 residues. Written as DNA, the CDR3 is TGTGCCAGCAGCTCAGTGGGGGGGCGCGTCAATGAGCAGTTCTTC. The encoded protein is CASSSVGGRVNEQFF.

The J gene is TRBJ2-7, the V gene TRBV5-4; 8 nucleotides line up with TRBD1. CDR3 length equals 12 residues. V dropped 3 bases and J dropped 11; count of bases not matched to a gene: 7. The germline V gene encodes CDR1 SGHNT and CDR2 YYREEE (reference sequence). The CDR3 DNA follows: TGTGCCAGCAGCTCCATAACAGGGGGAGAGTACTTC. It translates to CASSSITGGEYF.

V gene TRBV9 combines with J gene TRBJ2-2, with 11 bases lining up with TRBD1. Looked up from germline, CDR1 is SGDLS and CDR2 is YYNGEE. The CDR3 is 15 residues long. Trimming took 3 bases from V and 4 from J; bases not matched to a gene: 2. The DNA of the CDR3 is TGTGCCAGCAGCGCAGGGACAGGGGGCACCGGGGAGCTGTTTTTT. Amino acid sequence: CASSAGTGGTGELFF. Combining the CDR3 with reference TRBV9 and TRBJ2-2 gives the whole variable domain DSGVTQTPKHLITATGQRVTLRCSPRSGDLSVYWYQQSLDQGLQFLIQYYNGEERAKGNILERFSAQQFPDLHSELNLSSLELGDSALYFCASSAGTGGTGELFFGEGSRLTVL.

The chain couples TRBV28 to TRBJ2-5, with 9 bases that match TRBD1. J lost 6 bases, V lost 7 bases, and 9 bases had no gene match. The CDR3 covers 14 residues. CDR1 and CDR2 from the germline V gene are MDHEN and SYDVKM. CDR3 sequence (DNA): TGTGCCAGCAAAACTGGGACAGGGATGAAGACCCAGTACTTC. It translates to CASKTGTGMKTQYF.

This clone has only one observation. The genes are TRBV6-1 and TRBJ1-2; 10 bases agree with TRBD1. There are 13 residues in the CDR3. J was trimmed by 5 bases and V by 7 bases; bases with no gene match: 4. Germline V gene lookup returns CDR1 MNHNS and CDR2 SASEGT. The CDR3 reads CASIGDRGYGYTF. The CDR3 nucleotides are TGTGCCAGCATTGGGGACAGGGGATATGGCTACACCTTC.

The J gene is TRBJ1-4, the V gene TRBV19; TRBD1 is a possible D gene (5 bases). V dropped 3 bases and J dropped 8 bases, with 13 bases sitting between them. In germline, CDR1 is LNHDA, CDR2 SQIVND (reference sequence). The CDR3 contains 14 residues. Written as DNA, the CDR3 is TGTGCCAGTAGTATCGGTGGGGGGGACGAAAAACTGTTTTTT. Amino acids: CASSIGGGDEKLFF.

The gene calls are TRBV7-9 and TRBJ1-2, with 10 bases identical to TRBD1. Germline V lookup: CDR1 SEHNR, CDR2 FQNEAQ (reference sequence). V shed 6 bases, J shed 6 bases, and the junction held 10 bases outside the gene matches. The CDR3 spans 15 residues. CDR3 nucleotide sequence: TGTGCCAGCAGGTCCGGGACAGGGGTCTCCAATGGCTACACCTTC. It translates to CASRSGTGVSNGYTF.

The chain joins TRBV6-5 to TRBJ2-1; D uncertain. This CDR3 contains 16 residues. Germline CDR1 is MNHEY and CDR2 is SVGAGI. Trimming shortened V by 0 bases and J by 3 bases, and 12 bases separated the two germline ends. CDR3 nucleotides: TGTGCCAGCAGTTACTCCGCGACTGAAGTCTACAATGAGCAGTTCTTC. Translation: CASSYSATEVYNEQFF.

The chain has TRBV7-8 and TRBJ1-2, with TRBD1 matching 9 bases. This CDR3 comprises 16 residues. Germline V CDR1 and CDR2: SGHVS, FQNEAQ. The V and J ends lost 0 bases and 7 bases, in that order; junction bases with no gene match: 9. The CDR3 reads CASSLAGQGRGSGYTF. In DNA form, the CDR3 reads TGTGCCAGCAGCTTAGCGGGACAGGGAAGGGGATCTGGCTACACCTTC.

This clone has a handful of counts. V and J are TRBV2 and TRBJ2-1; 8 positions match TRBD1. V shed 7 bases, J shed 7 bases, and the junction held 9 bases outside the gene matches. Looked up from germline, CDR1 is SNHLY and CDR2 is FYNNEI. This CDR3 has 14 residues. CDR3 nucleotide sequence: TGTGCCAGCATGGACAGGGCTTTAGGGAATGAGCAGTTCTTC. Its protein product is CASMDRALGNEQFF.

The chain uses TRBV6-5 and TRBJ2-7; maybe TRBD2 (6 bases). Trimming pared 3 bases from V and 3 bases from J, leaving 18 bases between. Germline assignment: CDR1 MNHEY and CDR2 SVGAGI. The CDR3 runs to 16 residues. CDR3 residues: CASSYSGGRADYEQYF. The CDR3 DNA reads TGTGCCAGCAGTTATAGCGGCGGCAGGGCGGACTACGAGCAGTACTTC.

DNA for the CDR3: TGTGCCAGTAGTAGAAGCGGGACACTTAGTAATGAAAAACTGTTTTTT. It codes for CASSRSGTLSNEKLFF. The V call is TRBV19, the J call TRBJ1-4; D possibly corresponds to TRBD1 (6 bases). The germline V gene has CDR1 LNHDA and CDR2 SQIVND (reference sequence). This CDR3 contains 16 residues. The V and J ends lost 4 bases and 4 bases respectively, with 16 bases between them.

Details on this clone: The identical CDR3 is also encoded by other nucleotide sequences in the sample. The chain recombines TRBV7-2 with TRBJ1-5, with TRBD1 as a possible D gene (5 bases). Germline CDR1 and CDR2: SGHTA and FQGNSA. The CDR3 spans 13 residues. V was clipped by 1 base and J by 4 bases, with 5 bases between them. The CDR3 region has the DNA TGTGCCAGCAGCTTAGGACAGAATCAGCCCCAGCATTTT. Protein: CASSLGQNQPQHF.